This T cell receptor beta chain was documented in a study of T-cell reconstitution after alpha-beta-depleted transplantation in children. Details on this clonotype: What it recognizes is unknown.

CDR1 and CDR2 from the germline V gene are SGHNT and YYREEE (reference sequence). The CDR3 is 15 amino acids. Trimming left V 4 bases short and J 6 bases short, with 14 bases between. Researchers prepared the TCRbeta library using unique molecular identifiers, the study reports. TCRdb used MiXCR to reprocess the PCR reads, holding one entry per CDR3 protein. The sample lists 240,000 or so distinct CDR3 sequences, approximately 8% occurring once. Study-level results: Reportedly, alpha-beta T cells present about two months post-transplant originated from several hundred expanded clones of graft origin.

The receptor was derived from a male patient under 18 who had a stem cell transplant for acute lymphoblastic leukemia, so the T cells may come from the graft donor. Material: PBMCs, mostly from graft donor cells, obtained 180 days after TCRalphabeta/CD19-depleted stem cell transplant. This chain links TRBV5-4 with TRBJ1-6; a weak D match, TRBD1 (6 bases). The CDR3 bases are TGTGCCAGCAGCCCGTCGGGGGGCCTTAATTCACCCCTCCACTTT. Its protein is CASSPSGGLNSPLHF.